Shown below are 18 T cell receptor beta chains from a single sample sequenced in a study of blood T cell repertoires in COVID-19. Sequenced by immunoSEQ multiplex PCR; TCRdb stores in-frame clones only, minus some. Of around 100,000 clones in the sample, approximately 90% were seen once. Sequencing used peripheral blood. Receptors were obtained from a human donor in a cohort sampled during active COVID-19.

The chain employs TRBV3-1 (or the pseudogene TRBV3-2) and TRBJ2-3; D uncertain. Germline assignment: CDR1 LGHDT and CDR2 YNNKEL (reference sequence). V was pared by 0 bases and J by 9 bases, with 7 bases between. The CDR3 is 12 amino acids. The CDR3 nucleotides are TGTGCCAGCAGCCAAGATGAGATCACGCAGTATTTT. Translating it yields CASSQDEITQYF.

V usage is TRBV3-1 (or the pseudogene TRBV3-2) and J usage is TRBJ2-5, with a tentative D call TRBD1 (6 bases). Deletions cut 0 bases from V and 7 bases from J, with 6 bases between. This CDR3 has 12 residues. Germline lookup yields CDR1 LGHDT and CDR2 YNNKEL (reference sequence). CDR3 in DNA: TGTGCCAGCAGCCAAGAGGGGGCGACCCAGTACTTC. Protein: CASSQEGATQYF.

The V call is TRBV15, the J call TRBJ1-4, with a weak D call TRBD1 (6 bases). Trimming cost V 1 base and J 0 bases, with 15 bases left between them. Germline values: CDR1 LNHNV, CDR2 YYDKDF (reference sequence). This CDR3 has 18 amino acids. This chain's CDR3 is CATSRGTVGGATNEKLFF. CDR3 coding DNA: TGTGCCACCAGCAGAGGGACAGTGGGAGGGGCAACTAATGAAAAACTGTTTTTT. Full variable domain (outside the CDR3, taken from reference TRBV15 and TRBJ1-4): DAMVIQNPRYQVTQFGKPVTLSCSQTLNHNVMYWYQQKSSQAPKLLFHYYDKDFNNEADTPDNFQSRRPNTSFCFLDIRSPGLGDTAMYLCATSRGTVGGATNEKLFFGSGTQLSVL.

J is TRBJ2-5 and V is TRBV3-1 (or the pseudogene TRBV3-2), with D maybe TRBD2 (6 bases). This CDR3 comprises 15 residues. Germline values: CDR1 LGHDT, CDR2 YNNKEL (reference sequence). V lost 1 base, J lost 1 base, and 10 bases lay in between. CDR3 amino acids: CASSQAPGGQETQYF. Written as DNA, the CDR3 is TGTGCCAGCAGCCAAGCCCCCGGGGGCCAAGAGACCCAGTACTTC.

V usage is TRBV2 and J usage is TRBJ2-6, with 7 bases lining up with TRBD1. Germline CDR1 reads SNHLY; CDR2 reads FYNNEI. The CDR3 is 17 residues long. Trimming at V came to 6 bases and at J to 0 bases, leaving 8 bases not matched to a gene. CDR3 nucleotides: TGTGCCAGCAGCAAGGGACAGAGAACCTCTGGGGCCAACGTCCTGACTTTC. It is translated as CASSKGQRTSGANVLTF.

The gene calls are TRBV28 and TRBJ2-2; 9 positions match TRBD1. J lost 5 bases, V lost 5 bases, and 3 bases had no gene match. The CDR3 totals 14 residues. Germline V gives CDR1 MDHEN, CDR2 SYDVKM. The CDR3 DNA reads TGTGCCAGCAGTGAGACAGGGGGGACCGGGGAGCTGTTTTTT. This sequence encodes CASSETGGTGELFF.

The chain links TRBV19 to TRBJ1-6, with D perhaps TRBD1 (6 bases). The CDR3 is made up of 16 amino acids. V was trimmed by 3 bases and J by 0 bases, leaving 9 bases between them. CDR1 LNHDA and CDR2 SQIVND come from the germline V gene (reference sequence). CDR3 nucleotides: TGTGCCAGTAGTATCACAGGGAACTCCTATAATTCACCCCTCCACTTT. Encoded protein: CASSITGNSYNSPLHF.

V gene TRBV6-1 combines with J gene TRBJ1-1, with D perhaps matching TRBD1 (5 bases). The ends were cut back, 1 base at V and 1 base at J, with 7 bases in the middle. The CDR3 covers 14 residues. CDR1 MNHNS and CDR2 SASEGT come from the germline V gene. The CDR3 is CASSEVGGNTEAFF. The CDR3, as DNA: TGTGCCAGCAGTGAAGTGGGGGGGAACACTGAAGCTTTCTTT.

J is TRBJ1-2 and V is TRBV3-1 (or the pseudogene TRBV3-2); 11 nucleotides agree with TRBD1. The length of the CDR3 is 14 residues. V trimming: 6 bases; J trimming: 7 bases; junction bases outside the gene matches: 7. Germline V gene data show CDR1 as LGHDT and CDR2 as YNNKEL (reference sequence). CDR3 in DNA: TGTGCCAGCAGTGGACAGGGGGCGCAGGGTGGCTACACCTTC. Protein product: CASSGQGAQGGYTF.

The chain carries TRBV19 and TRBJ1-2, with a tentative D call TRBD1 (5 bases). The germline gives CDR1 LNHDA, CDR2 SQIVND (reference sequence). This CDR3 comprises 15 residues. The ends were cut back, 3 bases at V and 4 bases at J, with 15 bases in the middle. The CDR3 region is CASSIGAGRVYGYTF. In DNA form, the CDR3 reads TGTGCCAGTAGTATTGGGGCAGGTCGGGTCTATGGCTACACCTTC.

The chain employs TRBV30 and TRBJ1-3; 7 bases are shared with TRBD1. The CDR3 is 14 amino acids. J gave up 0 bases and V 2 bases, and 1 base lay outside the gene matches. Per the germline V gene, CDR1 is GTSNPN and CDR2 is SVGIG (reference sequence). In nucleotides, the CDR3 is TGTGCCTGGAGTACAGGGGCCTCTGGAAACACCATATATTTT. This encodes CAWSTGASGNTIYF.

V gene TRBV18 combines with J gene TRBJ1-3; D is ambiguous. This CDR3 comprises 15 residues. V gave up 0 bases and J gave up 2 bases, with 8 bases separating them. CDR1 and CDR2 from the germline V gene are KGHSH and LQKENI. CDR3 DNA sequence: TGTGCCAGCTCACCACCTCTGACTCCTGGAAACACCATATATTTT. It specifies CASSPPLTPGNTIYF.

The chain joins TRBV12-3 or TRBV12-4 to TRBJ1-1, with D unclear. V was clipped by 3 bases and J by 5 bases, with 7 bases between them. The CDR3 loop spans 12 amino acids. CDR3 loop: CASSFGVTEAFF. In DNA, the CDR3 is TGTGCCAGCAGTTTCGGGGTAACTGAAGCTTTCTTT.

This clone was detected a few times. This chain connects TRBV7-8 to TRBJ2-7, with a possible D match to TRBD1 (7 bases). V dropped 5 bases and J dropped 2 bases, with 19 bases sitting between them. The CDR3 runs 16 residues. Germline V gene lookup returns CDR1 SGHVS and CDR2 FQNEAQ. CDR3: CASSRTGDLEAYEQYF. The CDR3 DNA follows: TGTGCCAGCAGCAGAACAGGGGACTTGGAAGCCTACGAGCAGTACTTC.

The chain uses TRBV4-1 and TRBJ2-7; TRBD2 matches 8 bases. Germline values: CDR1 MGHRA, CDR2 YSYEKL. V lost 5 bases to trimming and J lost 5 bases; unmatched junction nucleotides: 8. CDR3 size: 14 residues. The CDR3 sequence: CASSVGRALDEQYF. The CDR3 nucleotides are TGCGCCAGCAGCGTCGGGAGGGCCCTCGACGAGCAGTACTTC.

This clone was observed a few times. The chain joins TRBV5-6 to TRBJ1-1; D gene uncertain. V dropped 1 base and J dropped 1 base, with 8 bases sitting between them. The germline gives CDR1 SGHDT, CDR2 YYEEEE. The CDR3 has 14 residues. CDR3 DNA: TGTGCCAGCAGCTTGCCCACGGGGAACACTGAAGCTTTCTTT. This encodes CASSLPTGNTEAFF.

The count of this clone is one. The chain couples TRBV19 to TRBJ2-1; no clear D. The germline V gene has CDR1 LNHDA and CDR2 SQIVND (reference sequence). The CDR3 extends over 14 amino acids. V was trimmed by 3 bases and J by 5 bases, leaving 11 bases between them. The CDR3 DNA is TGTGCCAGTAGTATGCCTACGTACCACAATGAGCAGTTCTTC. Protein product: CASSMPTYHNEQFF. The full variable domain, in which reference TRBV19 and TRBJ2-1 provide the parts outside the CDR3, is DGGITQSPKYLFRKEGQNVTLSCEQNLNHDAMYWYRQDPGQGLRLIYYSQIVNDFQKGDIAEGYSVSREKKESFPLTVTSAQKNPTAFYLCASSMPTYHNEQFFGPGTRLTVL.

In its sample, this clone was seen a few times. This chain connects TRBV5-6 to TRBJ1-5; D gene ambiguous. Trimming left V 0 bases short and J 0 bases short, with 7 bases between. Per germline, CDR1 SGHDT and CDR2 YYEEEE. The CDR3 spans 15 residues. As DNA, the CDR3 is TGTGCCAGCAGCTTGGGTTCTCTTAGCAATCAGCCCCAGCATTTT. Its translation: CASSLGSLSNQPQHF.